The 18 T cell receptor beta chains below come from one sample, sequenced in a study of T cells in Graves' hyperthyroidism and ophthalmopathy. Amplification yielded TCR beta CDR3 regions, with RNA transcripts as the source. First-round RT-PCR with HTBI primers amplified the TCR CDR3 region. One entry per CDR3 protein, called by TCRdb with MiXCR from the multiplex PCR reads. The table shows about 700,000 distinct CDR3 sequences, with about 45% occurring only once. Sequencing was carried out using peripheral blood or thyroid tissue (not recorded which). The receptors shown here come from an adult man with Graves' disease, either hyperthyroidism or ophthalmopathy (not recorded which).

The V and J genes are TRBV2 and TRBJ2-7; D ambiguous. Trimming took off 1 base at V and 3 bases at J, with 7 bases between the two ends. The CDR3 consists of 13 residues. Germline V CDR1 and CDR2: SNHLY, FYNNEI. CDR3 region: CASSEDSSYEQYF. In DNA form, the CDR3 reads TGTGCCAGCAGTGAAGATAGCAGCTACGAGCAGTACTTC. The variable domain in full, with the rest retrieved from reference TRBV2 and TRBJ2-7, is EPEVTQTPSHQVTQMGQEVILRCVPISNHLYFYWYRQILGQKVEFLVSFYNNEISEKSEIFDDQFSVERPDGSNFTLKIRSTKLEDSAMYFCASSEDSSYEQYFGPGTRLTVT.

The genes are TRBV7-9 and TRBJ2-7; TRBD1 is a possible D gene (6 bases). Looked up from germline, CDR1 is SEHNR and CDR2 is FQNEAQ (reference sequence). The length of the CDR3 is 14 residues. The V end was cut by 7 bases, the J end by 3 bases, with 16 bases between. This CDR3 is CASKVQGSGYEQYF. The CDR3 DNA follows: TGTGCCAGCAAGGTGCAGGGGAGCGGCTACGAGCAGTACTTC.

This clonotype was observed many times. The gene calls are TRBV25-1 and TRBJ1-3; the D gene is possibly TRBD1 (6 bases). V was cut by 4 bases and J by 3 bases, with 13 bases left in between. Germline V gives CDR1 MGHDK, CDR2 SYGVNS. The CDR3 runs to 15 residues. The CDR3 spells CASSVRDIFGNTIYF. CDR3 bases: TGTGCCAGCAGTGTAAGGGACATCTTTGGAAACACCATATATTTT. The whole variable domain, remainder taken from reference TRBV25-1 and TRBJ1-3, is EADIYQTPRYLVIGTGKKITLECSQTMGHDKMYWYQQDPGMELHLIHYSYGVNSTEKGDLSSESTVSRIRTEHFPLTLESARPSHTSQYLCASSVRDIFGNTIYFGEGSWLTVV.

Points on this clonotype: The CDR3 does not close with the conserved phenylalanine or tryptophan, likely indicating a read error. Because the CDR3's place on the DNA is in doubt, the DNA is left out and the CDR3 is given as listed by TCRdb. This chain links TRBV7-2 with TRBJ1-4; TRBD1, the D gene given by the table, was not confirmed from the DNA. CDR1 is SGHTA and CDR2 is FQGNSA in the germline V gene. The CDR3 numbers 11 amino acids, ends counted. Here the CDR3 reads CASSWNGQGMY.

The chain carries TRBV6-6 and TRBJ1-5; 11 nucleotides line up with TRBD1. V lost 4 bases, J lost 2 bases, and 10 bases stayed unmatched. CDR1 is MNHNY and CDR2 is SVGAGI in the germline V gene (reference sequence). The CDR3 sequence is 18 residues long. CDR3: CASSSGQGALVGNQPQHF. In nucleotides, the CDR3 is TGTGCCAGCAGTTCCGGACAGGGGGCATTGGTCGGCAATCAGCCCCAGCATTTT.

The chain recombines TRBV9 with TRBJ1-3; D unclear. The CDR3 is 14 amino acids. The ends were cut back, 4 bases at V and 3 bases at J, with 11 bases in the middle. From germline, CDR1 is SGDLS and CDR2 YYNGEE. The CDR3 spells CASSRGRYGNTIYF. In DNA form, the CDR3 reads TGTGCCAGCAGCCGCGGACGTTATGGAAACACCATATATTTT.

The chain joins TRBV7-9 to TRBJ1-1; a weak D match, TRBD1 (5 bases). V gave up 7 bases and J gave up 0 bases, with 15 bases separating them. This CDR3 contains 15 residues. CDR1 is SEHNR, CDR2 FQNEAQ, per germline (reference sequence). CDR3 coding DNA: TGTGCCAGCACCCAGGACGGGGGAATGAACACTGAAGCTTTCTTT. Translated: CASTQDGGMNTEAFF.

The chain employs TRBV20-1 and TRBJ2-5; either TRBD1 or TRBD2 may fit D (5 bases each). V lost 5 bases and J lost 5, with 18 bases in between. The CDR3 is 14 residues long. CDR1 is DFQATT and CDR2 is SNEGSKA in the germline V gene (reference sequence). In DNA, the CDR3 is TGCAGTGCTCCCTCCTCGGGGCCGGGGGAGACCCAGTACTTC. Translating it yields CSAPSSGPGETQYF.

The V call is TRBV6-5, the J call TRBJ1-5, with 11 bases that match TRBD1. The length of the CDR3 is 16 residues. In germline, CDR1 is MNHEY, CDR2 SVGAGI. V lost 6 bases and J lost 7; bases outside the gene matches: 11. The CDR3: CASRTGTGGSRQPQHF. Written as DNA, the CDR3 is TGTGCCAGCAGGACCGGGACAGGGGGTTCGAGACAGCCCCAGCATTTT.

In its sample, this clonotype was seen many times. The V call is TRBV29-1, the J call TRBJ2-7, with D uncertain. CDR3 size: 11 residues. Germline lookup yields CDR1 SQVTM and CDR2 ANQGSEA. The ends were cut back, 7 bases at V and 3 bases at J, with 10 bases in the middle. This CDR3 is CSGSSLYEQYF. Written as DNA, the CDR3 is TGCAGCGGGTCTTCCCTCTACGAGCAGTACTTC.

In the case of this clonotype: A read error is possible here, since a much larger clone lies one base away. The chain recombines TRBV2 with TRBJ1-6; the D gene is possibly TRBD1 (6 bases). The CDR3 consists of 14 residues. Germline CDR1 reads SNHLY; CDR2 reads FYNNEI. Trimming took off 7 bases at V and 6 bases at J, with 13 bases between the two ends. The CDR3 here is CASTADRANSPLHF. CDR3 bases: TGTGCCAGCACAGCGGACAGAGCTAATTCACCCCTCCACTTT.

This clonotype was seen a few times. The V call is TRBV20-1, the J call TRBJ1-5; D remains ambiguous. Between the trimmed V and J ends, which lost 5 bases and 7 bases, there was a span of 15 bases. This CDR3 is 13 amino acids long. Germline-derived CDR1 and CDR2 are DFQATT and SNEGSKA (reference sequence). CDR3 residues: CSAGGDRRQPQHF. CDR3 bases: TGCAGTGCTGGTGGGGATAGGAGACAGCCCCAGCATTTT.

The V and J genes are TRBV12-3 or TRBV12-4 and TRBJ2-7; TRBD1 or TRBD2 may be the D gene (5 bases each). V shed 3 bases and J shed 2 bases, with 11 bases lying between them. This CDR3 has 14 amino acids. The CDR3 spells CASSFLGAPYEQYF. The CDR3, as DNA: TGTGCCAGCAGTTTTCTCGGGGCCCCCTACGAGCAGTACTTC.

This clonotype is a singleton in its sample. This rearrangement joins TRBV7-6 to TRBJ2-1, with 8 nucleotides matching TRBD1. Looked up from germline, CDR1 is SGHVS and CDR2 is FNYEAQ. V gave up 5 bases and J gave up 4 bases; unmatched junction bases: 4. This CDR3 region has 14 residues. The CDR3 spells CASSPRTGYNEQFF. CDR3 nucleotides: TGTGCCAGCAGCCCGCGGACAGGGTACAATGAGCAGTTCTTC.

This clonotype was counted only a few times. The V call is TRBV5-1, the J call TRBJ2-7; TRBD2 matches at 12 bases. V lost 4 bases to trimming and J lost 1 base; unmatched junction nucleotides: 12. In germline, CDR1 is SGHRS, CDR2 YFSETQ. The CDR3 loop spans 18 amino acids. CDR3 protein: CASSLRTSGDDWSYEQYF. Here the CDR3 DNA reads TGCGCCAGCAGCCTCAGGACTAGCGGGGACGACTGGTCCTACGAGCAGTACTTC.

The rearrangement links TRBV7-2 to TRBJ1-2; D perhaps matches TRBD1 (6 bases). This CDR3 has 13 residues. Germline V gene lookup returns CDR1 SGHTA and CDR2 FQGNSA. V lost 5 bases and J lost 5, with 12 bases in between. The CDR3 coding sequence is TGTGCCAGCAGCAGGGGACAACCATATGGCTACACCTTC. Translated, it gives CASSRGQPYGYTF.

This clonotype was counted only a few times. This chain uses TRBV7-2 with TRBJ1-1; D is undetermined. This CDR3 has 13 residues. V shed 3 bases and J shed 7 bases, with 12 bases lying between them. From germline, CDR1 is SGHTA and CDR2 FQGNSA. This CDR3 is CASSFGVDIEAFF. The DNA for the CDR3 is TGTGCCAGCAGCTTCGGGGTCGACATTGAAGCTTTCTTT.

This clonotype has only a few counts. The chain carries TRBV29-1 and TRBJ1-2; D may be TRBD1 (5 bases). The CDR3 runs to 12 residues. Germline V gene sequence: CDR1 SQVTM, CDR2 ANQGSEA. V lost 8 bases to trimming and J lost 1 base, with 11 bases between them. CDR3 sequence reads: CSLSTVNYGYTF. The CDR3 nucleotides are TGCAGCCTTTCGACAGTTAACTATGGCTACACCTTC.